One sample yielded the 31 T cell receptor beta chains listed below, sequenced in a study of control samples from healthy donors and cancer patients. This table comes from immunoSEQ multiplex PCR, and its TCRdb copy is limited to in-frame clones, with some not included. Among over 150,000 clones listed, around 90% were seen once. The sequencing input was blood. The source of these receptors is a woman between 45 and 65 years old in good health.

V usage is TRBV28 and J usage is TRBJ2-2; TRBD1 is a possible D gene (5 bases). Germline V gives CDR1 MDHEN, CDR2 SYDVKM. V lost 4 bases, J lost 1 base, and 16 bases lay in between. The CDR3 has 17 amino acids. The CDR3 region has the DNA TGTGCCAGCAGTTACTACAGGCTTTCTCTGAACACCGGGGAGCTGTTTTTT. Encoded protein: CASSYYRLSLNTGELFF. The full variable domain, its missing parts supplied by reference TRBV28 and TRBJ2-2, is DVKVTQSSRYLVKRTGEKVFLECVQDMDHENMFWYRQDPGLGLRLIYFSYDVKMKEKGDIPEGYSVSREKKERFSLILESASTNQTSMYLCASSYYRLSLNTGELFFGEGSRLTVL.

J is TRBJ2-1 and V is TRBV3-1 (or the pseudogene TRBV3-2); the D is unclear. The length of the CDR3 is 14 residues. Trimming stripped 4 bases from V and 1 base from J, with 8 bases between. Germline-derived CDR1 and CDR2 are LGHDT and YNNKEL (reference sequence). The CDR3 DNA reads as TGTGCCAGCAGCCCCCCTGGTTCCTACAATGAGCAGTTCTTC. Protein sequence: CASSPPGSYNEQFF.

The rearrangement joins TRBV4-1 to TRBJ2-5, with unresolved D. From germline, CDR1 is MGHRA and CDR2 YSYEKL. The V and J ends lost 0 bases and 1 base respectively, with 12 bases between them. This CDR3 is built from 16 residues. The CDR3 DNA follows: TGCGCCAGCAGCCAAGATTCTCCATGGGGCCAAGAGACCCAGTACTTC. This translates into CASSQDSPWGQETQYF.

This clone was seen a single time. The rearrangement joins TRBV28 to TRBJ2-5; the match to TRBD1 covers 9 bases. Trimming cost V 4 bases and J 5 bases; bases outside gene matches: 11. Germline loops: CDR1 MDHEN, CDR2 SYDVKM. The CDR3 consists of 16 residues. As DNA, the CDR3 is TGTGCCAGCAGTTCCCCCCGGGACAGGGTTCTGGAGACCCAGTACTTC. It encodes CASSSPRDRVLETQYF.

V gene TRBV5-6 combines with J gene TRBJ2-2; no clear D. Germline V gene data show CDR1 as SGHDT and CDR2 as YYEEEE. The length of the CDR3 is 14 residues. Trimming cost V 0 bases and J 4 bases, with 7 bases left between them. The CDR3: CASSLGQVTGELFF. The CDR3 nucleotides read TGTGCCAGCAGCTTGGGCCAGGTCACCGGGGAGCTGTTTTTT.

CDR3 loop: CAISESARKQSPLHF. The CDR3 DNA sequence: TGTGCCATCAGTGAGTCGGCCAGGAAACAATCACCCCTCCACTTT. The V and J genes are TRBV10-3 and TRBJ1-6; unclear D gene. The germline V gene has CDR1 ENHRY and CDR2 SYGVKD. Trimming cost V 0 bases and J 10 bases, with 13 bases left between them. The CDR3 consists of 15 residues.

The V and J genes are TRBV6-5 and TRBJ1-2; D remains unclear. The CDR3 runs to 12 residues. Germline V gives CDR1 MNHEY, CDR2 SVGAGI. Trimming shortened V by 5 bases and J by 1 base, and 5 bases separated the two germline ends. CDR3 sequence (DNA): TGTGCCAGCAGTCGGAGTAACTATGGCTACACCTTC. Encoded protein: CASSRSNYGYTF.

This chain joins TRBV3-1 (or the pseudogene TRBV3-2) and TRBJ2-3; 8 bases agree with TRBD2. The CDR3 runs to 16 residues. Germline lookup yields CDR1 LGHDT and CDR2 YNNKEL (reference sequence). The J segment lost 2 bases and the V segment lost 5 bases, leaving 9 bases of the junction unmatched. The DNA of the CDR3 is TGTGCCAGCAGCACCCGGGGTAGCGGGGCCACAGATACGCAGTATTTT. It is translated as CASSTRGSGATDTQYF.

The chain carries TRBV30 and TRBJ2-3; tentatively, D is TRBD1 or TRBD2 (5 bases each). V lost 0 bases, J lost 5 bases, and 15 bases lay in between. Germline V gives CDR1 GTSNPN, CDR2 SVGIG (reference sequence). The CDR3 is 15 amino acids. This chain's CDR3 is CAWSVPRGVIDTQYF. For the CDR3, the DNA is TGTGCCTGGAGTGTACCGAGGGGTGTTATAGATACGCAGTATTTT.

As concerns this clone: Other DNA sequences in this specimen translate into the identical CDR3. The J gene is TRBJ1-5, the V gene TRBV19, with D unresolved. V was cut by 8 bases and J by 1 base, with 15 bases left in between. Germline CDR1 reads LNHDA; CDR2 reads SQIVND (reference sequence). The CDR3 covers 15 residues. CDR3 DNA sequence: TGTGCCAGTGGCCGCCTTTTGGGAAGCAATCAGCCCCAGCATTTT. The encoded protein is CASGRLLGSNQPQHF.

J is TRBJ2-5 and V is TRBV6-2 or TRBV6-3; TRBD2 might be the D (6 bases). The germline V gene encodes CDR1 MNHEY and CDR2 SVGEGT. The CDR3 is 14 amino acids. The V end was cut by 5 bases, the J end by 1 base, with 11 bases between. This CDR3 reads CASSPGGLQETQYF. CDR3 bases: TGTGCCAGCAGTCCCGGGGGACTCCAAGAGACCCAGTACTTC.

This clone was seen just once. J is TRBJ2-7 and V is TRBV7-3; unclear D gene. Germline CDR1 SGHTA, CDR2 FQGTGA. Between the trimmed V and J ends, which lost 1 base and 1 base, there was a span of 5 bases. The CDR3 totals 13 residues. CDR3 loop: CASSLIDSYEQYF. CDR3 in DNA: TGTGCCAGCAGCTTAATCGATTCCTACGAGCAGTACTTC.

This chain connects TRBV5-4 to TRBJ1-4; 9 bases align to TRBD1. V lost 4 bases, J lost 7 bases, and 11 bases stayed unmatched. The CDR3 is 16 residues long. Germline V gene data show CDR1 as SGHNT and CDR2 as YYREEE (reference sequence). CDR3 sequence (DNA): TGTGCCAGCAGCCCGAACATACCGGGACAGGGTGAAAAACTGTTTTTT. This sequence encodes CASSPNIPGQGEKLFF.

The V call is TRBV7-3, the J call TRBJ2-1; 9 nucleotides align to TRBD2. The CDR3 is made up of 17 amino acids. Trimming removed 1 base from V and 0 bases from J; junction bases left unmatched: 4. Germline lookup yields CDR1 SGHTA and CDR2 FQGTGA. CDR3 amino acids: CASSLNSGSLSYNEQFF. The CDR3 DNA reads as TGTGCCAGCAGCTTAAATAGCGGGAGCCTCTCCTACAATGAGCAGTTCTTC.

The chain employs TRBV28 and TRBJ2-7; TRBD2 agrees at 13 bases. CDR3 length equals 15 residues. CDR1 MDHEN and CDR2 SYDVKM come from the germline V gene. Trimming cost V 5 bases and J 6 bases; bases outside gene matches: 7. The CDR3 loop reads CASSPPGLAGREQYF. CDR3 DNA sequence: TGTGCCAGCAGTCCACCGGGACTAGCGGGACGCGAGCAGTACTTC.

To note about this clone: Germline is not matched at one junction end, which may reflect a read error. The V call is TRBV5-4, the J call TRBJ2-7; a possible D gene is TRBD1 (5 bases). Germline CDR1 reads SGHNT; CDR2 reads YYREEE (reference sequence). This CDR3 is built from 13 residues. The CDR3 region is CASSLGRAYEQYF. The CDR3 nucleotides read TGTGCCAGCAGTTTGGGCAGGGCGTACGAGCAGTACTTC.

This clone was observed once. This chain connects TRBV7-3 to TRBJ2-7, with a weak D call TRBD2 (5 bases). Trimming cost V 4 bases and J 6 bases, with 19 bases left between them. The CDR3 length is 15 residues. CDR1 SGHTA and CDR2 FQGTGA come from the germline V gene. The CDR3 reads CASSSGFQEVGEQYF. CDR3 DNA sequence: TGTGCCAGCAGCTCCGGATTCCAGGAGGTCGGCGAGCAGTACTTC.

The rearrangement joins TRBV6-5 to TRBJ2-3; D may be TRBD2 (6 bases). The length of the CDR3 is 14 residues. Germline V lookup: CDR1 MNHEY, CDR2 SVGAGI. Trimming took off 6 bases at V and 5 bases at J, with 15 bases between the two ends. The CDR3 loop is CASSGGVIQDTQYF. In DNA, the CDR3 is TGTGCCAGCAGCGGCGGGGTCATTCAAGATACGCAGTATTTT.

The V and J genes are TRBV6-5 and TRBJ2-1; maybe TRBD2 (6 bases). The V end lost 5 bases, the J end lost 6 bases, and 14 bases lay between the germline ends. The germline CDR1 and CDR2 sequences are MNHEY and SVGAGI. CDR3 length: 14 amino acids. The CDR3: CASSTVGRGNEQFF. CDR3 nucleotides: TGTGCCAGCAGTACGGTCGGGAGAGGCAATGAGCAGTTCTTC.

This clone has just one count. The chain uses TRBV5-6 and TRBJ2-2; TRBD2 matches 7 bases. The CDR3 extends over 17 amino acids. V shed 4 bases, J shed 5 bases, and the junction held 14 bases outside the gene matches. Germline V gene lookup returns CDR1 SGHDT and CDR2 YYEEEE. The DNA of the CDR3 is TGTGCCAGCAGCCTGCTTAGTGGGACTAAGGTGACCGGGGAGCTGTTTTTT. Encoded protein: CASSLLSGTKVTGELFF.

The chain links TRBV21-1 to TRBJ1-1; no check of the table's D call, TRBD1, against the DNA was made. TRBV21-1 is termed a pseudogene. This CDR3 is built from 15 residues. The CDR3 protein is CASSNVDREDTEAFF. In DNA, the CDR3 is TGTGCCAGCAGCAATGTAGACAGGGAGGACACTGAAGCTTTCTTT.

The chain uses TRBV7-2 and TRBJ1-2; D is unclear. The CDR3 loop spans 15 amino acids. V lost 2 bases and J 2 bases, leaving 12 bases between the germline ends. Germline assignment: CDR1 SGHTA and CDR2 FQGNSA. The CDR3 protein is CASSLNGRINYGYTF. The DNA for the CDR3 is TGTGCCAGCAGCTTAAATGGGCGGATCAACTATGGCTACACCTTC.

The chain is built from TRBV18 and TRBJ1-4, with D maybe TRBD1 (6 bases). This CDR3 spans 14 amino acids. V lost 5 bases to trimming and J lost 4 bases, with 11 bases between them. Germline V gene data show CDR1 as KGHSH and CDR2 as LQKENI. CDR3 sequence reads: CASSFDRLNEKLFF. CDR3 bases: TGTGCCAGCTCATTTGACAGGCTTAATGAAAAACTGTTTTTT.

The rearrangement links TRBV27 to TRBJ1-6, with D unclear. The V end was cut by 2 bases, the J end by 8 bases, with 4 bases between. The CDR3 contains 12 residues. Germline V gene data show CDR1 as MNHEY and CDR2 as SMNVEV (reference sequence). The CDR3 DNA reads TGTGCCAGCAGTTTACAGGATTCACCCCTCCACTTT. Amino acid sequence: CASSLQDSPLHF.

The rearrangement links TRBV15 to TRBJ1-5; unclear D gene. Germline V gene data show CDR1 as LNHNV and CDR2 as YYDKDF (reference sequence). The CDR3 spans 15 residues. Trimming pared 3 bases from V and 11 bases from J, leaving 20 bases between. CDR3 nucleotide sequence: TGTGCCACCAGCAGCGTACGGGCCCTAGGTTTAACCCAGCATTTT. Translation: CATSSVRALGLTQHF.

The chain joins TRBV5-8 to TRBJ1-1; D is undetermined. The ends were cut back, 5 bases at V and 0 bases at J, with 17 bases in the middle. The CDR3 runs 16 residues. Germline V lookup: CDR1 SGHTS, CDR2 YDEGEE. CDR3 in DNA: TGTGCCAGCAGGGCTGGTTCCGGGGTTATGAACACTGAAGCTTTCTTT. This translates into CASRAGSGVMNTEAFF.

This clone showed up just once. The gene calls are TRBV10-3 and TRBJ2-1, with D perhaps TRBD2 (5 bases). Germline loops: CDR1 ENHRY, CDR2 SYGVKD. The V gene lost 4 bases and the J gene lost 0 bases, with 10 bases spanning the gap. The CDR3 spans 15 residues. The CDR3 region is CAISGAAGSYNEQFF. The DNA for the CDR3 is TGTGCCATCAGTGGAGCGGCGGGCTCCTACAATGAGCAGTTCTTC.

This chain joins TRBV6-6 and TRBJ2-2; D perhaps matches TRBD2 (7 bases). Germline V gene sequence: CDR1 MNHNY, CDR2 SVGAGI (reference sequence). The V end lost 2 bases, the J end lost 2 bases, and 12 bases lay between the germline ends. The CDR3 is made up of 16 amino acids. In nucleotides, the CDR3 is TGTGCCAGCAGTTACAGTCGGGGGGCCAACACCGGGGAGCTGTTTTTT. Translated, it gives CASSYSRGANTGELFF.

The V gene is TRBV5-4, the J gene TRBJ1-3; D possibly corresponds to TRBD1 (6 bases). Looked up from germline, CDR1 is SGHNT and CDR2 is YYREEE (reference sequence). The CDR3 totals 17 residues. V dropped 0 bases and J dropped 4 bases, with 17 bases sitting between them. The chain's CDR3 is CASSLALGGRAGNTIYF. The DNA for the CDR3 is TGTGCCAGCAGCTTGGCGTTAGGGGGAAGGGCAGGAAACACCATATATTTT.

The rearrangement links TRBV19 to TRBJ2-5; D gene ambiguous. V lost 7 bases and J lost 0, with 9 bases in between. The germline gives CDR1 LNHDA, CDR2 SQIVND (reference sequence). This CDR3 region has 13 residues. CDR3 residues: CASTNSYQETQYF. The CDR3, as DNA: TGTGCCAGTACCAACAGCTACCAAGAGACCCAGTACTTC.

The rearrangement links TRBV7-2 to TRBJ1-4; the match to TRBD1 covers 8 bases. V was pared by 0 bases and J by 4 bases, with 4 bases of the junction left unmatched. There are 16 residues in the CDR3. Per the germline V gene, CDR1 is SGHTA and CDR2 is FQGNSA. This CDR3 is CASSLATGQVNEKLFF. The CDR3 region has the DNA TGTGCCAGCAGCTTAGCGACGGGACAGGTTAATGAAAAACTGTTTTTT.